The TCR beta chain under discussion was sequenced for a study of T cell clonality in common variable immunodeficiency. This clone has at least ten counts. The read halts 3 residues ahead of the CDR3 end, with the missing end drawn from the germline J gene. Data came from immunoSEQ multiplex PCR; TCRdb stores just in-frame clones and leaves some out. The sample holds around 57,000 clones, and no clone turns up only once. The CDR3 runs to 14 residues. The V gene lost 0 bases and the J gene lost 11 bases, with 14 bases spanning the gap. Germline V gene data show CDR1 as DFQATT and CDR2 as SNEGSKA (reference sequence).

This receptor was obtained from a person aged 18 to 70 in good health. What was sequenced was peripheral blood mononuclear cells. The rearrangement joins TRBV20-1 to TRBJ1-6, with a possible D match to TRBD1 (5 bases). This chain's CDR3 is CSARDPIRGTPLHF. The sequenced CDR3 bases are TGCAGTGCTAGAGATCCAATTCGGGGGACACCC.